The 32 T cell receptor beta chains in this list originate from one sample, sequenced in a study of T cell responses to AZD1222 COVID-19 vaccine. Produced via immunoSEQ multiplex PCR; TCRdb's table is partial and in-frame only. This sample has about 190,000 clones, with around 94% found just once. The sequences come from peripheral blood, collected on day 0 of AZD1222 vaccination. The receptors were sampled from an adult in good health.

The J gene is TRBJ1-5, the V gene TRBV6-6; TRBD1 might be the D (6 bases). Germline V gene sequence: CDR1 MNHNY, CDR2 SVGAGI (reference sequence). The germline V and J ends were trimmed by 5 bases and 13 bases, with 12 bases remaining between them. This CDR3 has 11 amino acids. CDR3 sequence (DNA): TGTGCCAGCAGTATACAGGGTTTACAGCATTTT. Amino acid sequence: CASSIQGLQHF.

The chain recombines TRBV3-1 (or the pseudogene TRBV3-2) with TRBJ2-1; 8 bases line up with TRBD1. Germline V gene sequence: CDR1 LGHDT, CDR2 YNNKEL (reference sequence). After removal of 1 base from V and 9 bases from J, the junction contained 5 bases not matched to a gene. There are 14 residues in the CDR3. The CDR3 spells CASSQGTGIAEQFF. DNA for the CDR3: TGTGCCAGCAGCCAAGGGACAGGGATCGCTGAGCAGTTCTTC.

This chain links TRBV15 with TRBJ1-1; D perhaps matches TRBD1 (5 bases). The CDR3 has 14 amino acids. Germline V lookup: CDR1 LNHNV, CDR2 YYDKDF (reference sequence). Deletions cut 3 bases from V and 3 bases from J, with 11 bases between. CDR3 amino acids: CATSSGARDTEAFF. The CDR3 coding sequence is TGTGCCACCAGCAGCGGGGCTCGGGACACTGAAGCTTTCTTT. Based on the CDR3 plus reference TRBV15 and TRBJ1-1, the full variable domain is DAMVIQNPRYQVTQFGKPVTLSCSQTLNHNVMYWYQQKSSQAPKLLFHYYDKDFNNEADTPDNFQSRRPNTSFCFLDIRSPGLGDTAMYLCATSSGARDTEAFFGQGTRLTVV.

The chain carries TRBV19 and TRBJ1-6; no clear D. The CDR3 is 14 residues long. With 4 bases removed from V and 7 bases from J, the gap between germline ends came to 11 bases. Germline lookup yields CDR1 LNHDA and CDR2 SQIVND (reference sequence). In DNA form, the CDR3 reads TGTGCCAGTAGTAGCGTCGCCCTCAATTCACCCCTCCACTTT. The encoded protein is CASSSVALNSPLHF.

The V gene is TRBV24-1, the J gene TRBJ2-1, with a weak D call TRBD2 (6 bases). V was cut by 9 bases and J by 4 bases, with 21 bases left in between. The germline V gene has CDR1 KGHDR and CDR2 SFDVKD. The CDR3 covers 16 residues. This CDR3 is CATGPPGTGSYNEQFF. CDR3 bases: TGTGCCACCGGCCCCCCCGGGACTGGATCATACAATGAGCAGTTCTTC.

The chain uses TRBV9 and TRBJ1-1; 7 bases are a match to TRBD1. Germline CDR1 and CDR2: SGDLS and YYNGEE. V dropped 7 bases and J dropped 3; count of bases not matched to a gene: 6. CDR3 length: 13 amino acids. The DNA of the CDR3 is TGTGCCAGCGCACGTACAGGGGACACTGAAGCTTTCTTT. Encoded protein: CASARTGDTEAFF.

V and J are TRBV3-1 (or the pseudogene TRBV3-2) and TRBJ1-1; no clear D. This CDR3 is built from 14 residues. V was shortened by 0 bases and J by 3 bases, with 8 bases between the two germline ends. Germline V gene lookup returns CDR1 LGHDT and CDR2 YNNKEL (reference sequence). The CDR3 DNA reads TGTGCCAGCAGCCAAGATCATCTAGACACTGAAGCTTTCTTT. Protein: CASSQDHLDTEAFF.

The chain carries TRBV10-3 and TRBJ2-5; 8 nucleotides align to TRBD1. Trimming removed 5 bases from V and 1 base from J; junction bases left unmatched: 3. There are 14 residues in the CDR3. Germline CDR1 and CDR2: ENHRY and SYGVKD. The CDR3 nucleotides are TGTGCCATCAGTCGACAGGGGAGCCAAGAGACCCAGTACTTC. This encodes CAISRQGSQETQYF.

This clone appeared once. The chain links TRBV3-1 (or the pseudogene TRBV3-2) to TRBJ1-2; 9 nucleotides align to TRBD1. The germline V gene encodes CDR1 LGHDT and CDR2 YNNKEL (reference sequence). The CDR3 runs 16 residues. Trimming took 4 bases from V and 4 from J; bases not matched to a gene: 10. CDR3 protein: CASSRMGQGAGYGYTF. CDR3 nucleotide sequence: TGTGCCAGCAGCCGCATGGGACAGGGTGCCGGCTATGGCTACACCTTC.

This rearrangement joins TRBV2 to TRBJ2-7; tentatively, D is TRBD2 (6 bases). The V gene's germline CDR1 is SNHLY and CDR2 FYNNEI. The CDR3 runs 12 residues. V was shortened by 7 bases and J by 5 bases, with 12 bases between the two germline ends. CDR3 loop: CASKEGPNEQYF. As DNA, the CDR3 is TGTGCCAGCAAGGAGGGTCCCAACGAGCAGTACTTC.

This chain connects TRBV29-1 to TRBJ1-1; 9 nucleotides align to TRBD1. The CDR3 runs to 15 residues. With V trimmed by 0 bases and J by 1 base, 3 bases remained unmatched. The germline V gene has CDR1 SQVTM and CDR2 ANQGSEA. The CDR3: CSVEDMTGGNTEAFF. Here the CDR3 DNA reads TGCAGCGTTGAAGATATGACAGGGGGGAACACTGAAGCTTTCTTT.

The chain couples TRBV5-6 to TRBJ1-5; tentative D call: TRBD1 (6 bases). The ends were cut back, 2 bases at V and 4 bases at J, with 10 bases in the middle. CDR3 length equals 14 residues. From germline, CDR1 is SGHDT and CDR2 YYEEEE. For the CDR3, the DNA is TGTGCCAGCAGCTTTAGGGGGGCGAATCAGCCCCAGCATTTT. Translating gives CASSFRGANQPQHF.

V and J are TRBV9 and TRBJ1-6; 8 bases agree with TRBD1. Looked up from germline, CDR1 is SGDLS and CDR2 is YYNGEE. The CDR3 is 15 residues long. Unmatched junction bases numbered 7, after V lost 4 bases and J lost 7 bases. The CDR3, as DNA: TGTGCCAGCAGCTCAACAGGGGGTGCCAATTCACCCCTCCACTTT. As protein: CASSSTGGANSPLHF.

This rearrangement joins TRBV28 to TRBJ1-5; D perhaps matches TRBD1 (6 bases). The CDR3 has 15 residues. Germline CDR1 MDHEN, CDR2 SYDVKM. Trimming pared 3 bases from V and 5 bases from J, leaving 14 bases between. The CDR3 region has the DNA TGTGCCAGCAGTTTTGGGGGGGCGGGCTATCAGCCCCAGCATTTT. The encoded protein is CASSFGGAGYQPQHF.

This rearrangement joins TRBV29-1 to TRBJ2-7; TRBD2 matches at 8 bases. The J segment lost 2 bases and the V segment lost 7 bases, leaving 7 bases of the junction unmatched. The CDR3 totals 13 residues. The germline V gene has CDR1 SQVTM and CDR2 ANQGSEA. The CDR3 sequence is CSGPGLEAYEQYF. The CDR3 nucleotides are TGCAGCGGCCCGGGACTAGAGGCCTACGAGCAGTACTTC.

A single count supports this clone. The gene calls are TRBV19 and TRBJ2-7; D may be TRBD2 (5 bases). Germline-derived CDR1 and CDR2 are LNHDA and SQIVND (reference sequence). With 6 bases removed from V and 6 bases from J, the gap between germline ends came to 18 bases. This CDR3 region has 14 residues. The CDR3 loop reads CASRSGPGETEQYF. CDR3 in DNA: TGTGCCAGTAGGTCCGGGCCTGGGGAGACCGAGCAGTACTTC.

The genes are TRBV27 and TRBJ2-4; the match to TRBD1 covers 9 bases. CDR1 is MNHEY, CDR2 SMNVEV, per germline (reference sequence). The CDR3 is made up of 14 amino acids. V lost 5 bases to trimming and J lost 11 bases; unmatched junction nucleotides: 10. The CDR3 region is CASSPTGGPRLQYF. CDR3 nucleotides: TGTGCCAGCAGTCCCACAGGGGGCCCGAGACTTCAGTACTTC.

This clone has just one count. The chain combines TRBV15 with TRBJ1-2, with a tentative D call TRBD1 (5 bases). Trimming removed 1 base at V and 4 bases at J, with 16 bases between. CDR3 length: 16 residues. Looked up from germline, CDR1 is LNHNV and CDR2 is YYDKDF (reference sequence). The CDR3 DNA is TGTGCCACCAGCAGAGTCCCCCCAGGGATGCCCTATGGCTACACCTTC. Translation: CATSRVPPGMPYGYTF.

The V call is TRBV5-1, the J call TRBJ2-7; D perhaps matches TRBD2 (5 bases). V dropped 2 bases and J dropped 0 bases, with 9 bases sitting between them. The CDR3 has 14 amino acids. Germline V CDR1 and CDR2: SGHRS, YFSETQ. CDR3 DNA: TGCGCCAGCAGCTTATTCCGGGACTCCTACGAGCAGTACTTC. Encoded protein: CASSLFRDSYEQYF.

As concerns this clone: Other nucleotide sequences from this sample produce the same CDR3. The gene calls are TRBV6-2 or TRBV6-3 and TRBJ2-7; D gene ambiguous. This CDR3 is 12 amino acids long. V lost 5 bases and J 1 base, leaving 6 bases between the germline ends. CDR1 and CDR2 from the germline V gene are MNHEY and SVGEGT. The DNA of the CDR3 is TGTGCCAGCAGTCAGACATCCTACGAGCAGTACTTC. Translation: CASSQTSYEQYF.

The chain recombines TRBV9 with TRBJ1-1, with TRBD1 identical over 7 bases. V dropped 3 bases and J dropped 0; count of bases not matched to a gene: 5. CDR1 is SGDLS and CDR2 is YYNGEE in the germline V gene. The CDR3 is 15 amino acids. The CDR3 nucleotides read TGTGCCAGCAGCGGACAGGGACAGATGAACACTGAAGCTTTCTTT. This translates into CASSGQGQMNTEAFF.

Here the CDR3 DNA reads TGTGCCAGCAGTGAATCTCGGGACACCGGGGAGCTGTTTTTT. Protein product: CASSESRDTGELFF. The chain employs TRBV25-1 and TRBJ2-2; no definite D call. The germline gives CDR1 MGHDK, CDR2 SYGVNS. V was shortened by 1 base and J by 3 bases, with 6 bases between the two germline ends. This CDR3 comprises 14 residues.

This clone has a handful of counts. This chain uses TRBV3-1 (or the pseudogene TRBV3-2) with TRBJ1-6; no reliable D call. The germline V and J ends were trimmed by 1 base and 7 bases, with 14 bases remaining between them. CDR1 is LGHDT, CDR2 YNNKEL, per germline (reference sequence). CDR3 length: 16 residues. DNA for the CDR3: TGTGCCAGCAGCCAAGCTGAGGAGGTACGAAATTCACCCCTCCACTTT. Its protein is CASSQAEEVRNSPLHF.

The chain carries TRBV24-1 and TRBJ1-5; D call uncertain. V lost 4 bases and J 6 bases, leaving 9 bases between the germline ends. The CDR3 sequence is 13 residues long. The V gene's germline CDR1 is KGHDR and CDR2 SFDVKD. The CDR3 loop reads CATSENRAQPQHF. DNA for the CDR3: TGTGCCACCAGTGAGAATCGTGCTCAGCCCCAGCATTTT.

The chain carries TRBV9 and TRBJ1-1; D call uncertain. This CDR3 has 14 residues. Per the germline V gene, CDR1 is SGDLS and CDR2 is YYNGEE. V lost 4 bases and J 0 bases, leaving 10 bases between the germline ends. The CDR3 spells CASSPRTLNTEAFF. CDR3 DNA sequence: TGTGCCAGCAGCCCGAGGACCTTGAACACTGAAGCTTTCTTT.

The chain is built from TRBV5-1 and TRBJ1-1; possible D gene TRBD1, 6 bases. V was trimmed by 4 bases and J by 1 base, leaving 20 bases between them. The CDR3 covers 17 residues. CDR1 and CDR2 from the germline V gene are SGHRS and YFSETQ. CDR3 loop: CASSPMRYGGANTEAFF. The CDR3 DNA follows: TGCGCCAGCAGCCCCATGAGGTACGGGGGCGCGAACACTGAAGCTTTCTTT.

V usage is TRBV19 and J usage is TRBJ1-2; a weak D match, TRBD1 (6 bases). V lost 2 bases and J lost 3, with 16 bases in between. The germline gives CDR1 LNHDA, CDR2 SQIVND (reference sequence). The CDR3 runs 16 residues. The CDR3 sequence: CASSITQGSGYYGYTF. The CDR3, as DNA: TGTGCCAGTAGTATAACGCAGGGGTCCGGATACTATGGCTACACCTTC.

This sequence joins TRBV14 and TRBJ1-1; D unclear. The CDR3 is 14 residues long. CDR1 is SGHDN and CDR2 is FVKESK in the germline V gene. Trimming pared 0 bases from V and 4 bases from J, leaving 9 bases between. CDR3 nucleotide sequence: TGTGCCAGCAGCCAAGAGCGACTGGTCACTGAAGCTTTCTTT. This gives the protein CASSQERLVTEAFF. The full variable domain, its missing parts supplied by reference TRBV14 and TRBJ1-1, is EAGVTQFPSHSVIEKGQTVTLRCDPISGHDNLYWYRRVMGKEIKFLLHFVKESKQDESGMPNNRFLAERTGGTYSTLKVQPAELEDSGVYFCASSQERLVTEAFFGQGTRLTVV.

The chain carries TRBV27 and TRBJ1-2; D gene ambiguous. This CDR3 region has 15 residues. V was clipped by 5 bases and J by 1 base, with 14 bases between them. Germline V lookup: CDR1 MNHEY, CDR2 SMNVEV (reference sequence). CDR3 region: CASSPVDGFNYGYTF. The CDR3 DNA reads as TGTGCCAGCAGTCCGGTGGACGGGTTTAACTATGGCTACACCTTC.

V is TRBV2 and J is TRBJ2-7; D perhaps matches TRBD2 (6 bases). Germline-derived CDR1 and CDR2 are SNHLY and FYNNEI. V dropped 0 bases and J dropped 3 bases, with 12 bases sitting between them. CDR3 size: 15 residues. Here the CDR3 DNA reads TGTGCCAGCAGTGAAGCCCGCGGGGCAGGCTACGAGCAGTACTTC. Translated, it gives CASSEARGAGYEQYF.

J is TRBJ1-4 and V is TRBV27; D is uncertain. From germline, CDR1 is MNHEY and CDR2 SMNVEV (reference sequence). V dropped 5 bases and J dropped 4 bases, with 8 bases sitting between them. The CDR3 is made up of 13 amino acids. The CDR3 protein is CASSVVFNEKLFF. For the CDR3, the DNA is TGTGCCAGCAGTGTGGTGTTTAATGAAAAACTGTTTTTT.

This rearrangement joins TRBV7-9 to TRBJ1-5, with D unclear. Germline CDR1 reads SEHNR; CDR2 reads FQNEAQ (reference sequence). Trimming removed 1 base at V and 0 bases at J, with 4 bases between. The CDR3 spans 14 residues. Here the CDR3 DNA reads TGTGCCAGCAGCTTAGGGGATAGCAATCAGCCCCAGCATTTT. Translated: CASSLGDSNQPQHF.